Listed here are 19 T cell receptor beta chains from one sample, sequenced in a study of PD-1 blockade in classical Hodgkin lymphoma. Produced via immunoSEQ multiplex PCR; TCRdb's table is partial and in-frame only. In the table there are about 100,000 clones, approximately 83% of which are singletons. Every patient relapsed after autologous stem cell transplantation, and brentuximab vedotin exposure varied. The specimen was peripheral blood mononuclear cells (PBMCs), collected at baseline. Receptor source: a human donor with classical Hodgkin lymphoma.

The genes are TRBV27 and TRBJ2-1; TRBD1 matches at 7 bases. V shed 8 bases and J 3 bases; nucleotides not matched to a gene: 1. CDR3 size: 12 residues. The germline gives CDR1 MNHEY, CDR2 SMNVEV (reference sequence). As DNA, the CDR3 is TGTGCCAGCTGGGACAGCTACAATGAGCAGTTCTTC. Protein product: CASWDSYNEQFF.

This rearrangement joins TRBV6-4 to TRBJ1-1; the D is unclear. Germline lookup yields CDR1 MRHNA and CDR2 SNTAGT. V dropped 0 bases and J dropped 1 base, with 9 bases sitting between them. This CDR3 contains 15 residues. This CDR3 reads CASSDSSRRNTEAFF. CDR3 in DNA: TGTGCCAGCAGTGACTCGAGTCGGCGGAACACTGAAGCTTTCTTT.

This clone turned up a few times. The chain links TRBV6-1 to TRBJ2-7; maybe TRBD1 (5 bases). This CDR3 region has 13 residues. V was cut by 1 base and J by 2 bases, with 6 bases left in between. Per germline, CDR1 MNHNS and CDR2 SASEGT. DNA for the CDR3: TGTGCCAGCAGTGAAGGCAGGGCCTACGAGCAGTACTTC. This encodes CASSEGRAYEQYF.

This chain joins TRBV30 and TRBJ2-7; D is unclear. The germline gives CDR1 GTSNPN, CDR2 SVGIG (reference sequence). The CDR3 sequence is 11 residues long. Trimming took 2 bases from V and 12 from J, leaving 14 bases between them. The CDR3 spells CAWSSLAMAYF. DNA of the CDR3: TGTGCCTGGAGTTCCTTGGCTATGGCGTACTTC. Filled out from reference TRBV30 and TRBJ2-7, the complete variable domain reads SQTIHQWPATLVQPVGSPLSLECTVEGTSNPNLYWYRQAAGRGLQLLFYSVGIGQISSEVPQNLSASRPQDRQFILSSKKLLLSDSGFYLCAWSSLAMAYFGPGTRLTVT.

This clone was detected only a few times. The chain couples TRBV28 to TRBJ1-2; 7 bases agree with TRBD1. The trim removed 7 bases at V and 6 bases at J, leaving 14 bases unmatched. The germline V gene has CDR1 MDHEN and CDR2 SYDVKM. The CDR3 runs 15 residues. The CDR3 loop reads CASTATLRDSNGYTF. CDR3 bases: TGTGCCAGCACCGCCACCCTCCGGGACAGTAATGGCTACACCTTC.

The table lists this clone with a few counts. The chain is built from TRBV27 and TRBJ2-7, with 8 bases fitting TRBD1. With V trimmed by 6 bases and J by 9 bases, 13 bases remained unmatched. This CDR3 region has 14 residues. Germline values: CDR1 MNHEY, CDR2 SMNVEV (reference sequence). The CDR3 coding sequence is TGTGCCAGCAGGCCCCGGGCCGACAGGGGCTCGCAGTACTTC. The encoded protein is CASRPRADRGSQYF.

V and J are TRBV5-1 and TRBJ2-6, with D possibly TRBD2 on 5 matching bases. CDR1 and CDR2 from the germline V gene are SGHRS and YFSETQ. Deletions cut 6 bases from V and 2 bases from J, with 18 bases between. The CDR3 sequence is 17 residues long. Here the CDR3 reads CASTESARRTGANVLTF. The CDR3 DNA sequence: TGCGCCAGCACCGAATCTGCAAGGAGGACTGGGGCCAACGTCCTGACTTTC.

The V call is TRBV18, the J call TRBJ1-1; TRBD1 matches 8 bases. This CDR3 has 15 amino acids. V was clipped by 5 bases and J by 4 bases; unmatched bases: 9. Germline CDR1 KGHSH, CDR2 LQKENI. The CDR3 sequence is CASSSLGQGATEAFF. CDR3 DNA: TGTGCCAGCTCATCCCTAGGACAGGGTGCCACTGAAGCTTTCTTT.

The V call is TRBV5-6, the J call TRBJ2-6; D is possibly TRBD1 (6 bases). V was shortened by 6 bases and J by 2 bases, with 15 bases between the two germline ends. The V gene's germline CDR1 is SGHDT and CDR2 YYEEEE. CDR3 size: 16 residues. In DNA form, the CDR3 reads TGTGCCAGCACTTTAACAGGGTCCCCTGGGGCCAACGTCCTGACTTTC. The encoded protein is CASTLTGSPGANVLTF.

The chain couples TRBV6-1 to TRBJ2-7, with D unresolved. This CDR3 has 14 residues. The V end was cut by 10 bases, the J end by 1 base, with 17 bases between. Germline loops: CDR1 MNHNS, CDR2 SASEGT. CDR3 sequence reads: CATTDQLASYEQYF. The DNA for the CDR3 is TGTGCCACGACGGACCAGCTCGCGTCCTACGAGCAGTACTTC.

The chain has TRBV13 and TRBJ2-6; 8 positions match TRBD1. V lost 8 bases and J lost 0; bases outside the gene matches: 9. Germline V lookup: CDR1 PRHDT, CDR2 FYEKMQ (reference sequence). The CDR3 covers 17 residues. CDR3 amino acids: CASLRQGTRSGANVLTF. As DNA, the CDR3 is TGTGCCAGCTTAAGACAGGGGACACGCTCTGGGGCCAACGTCCTGACTTTC.

This clone has a handful of counts. The gene calls are TRBV10-2 and TRBJ2-4, with D uncertain. The CDR3 has 16 amino acids. V lost 4 bases to trimming and J lost 1 base, with 14 bases between them. The germline CDR1 and CDR2 sequences are WSHSY and SAAADI. Here the CDR3 DNA reads TGCGCCAGCAGTGGACCTAGGGCCGCTGCCAAAAACATTCAGTACTTC. Its protein product is CASSGPRAAAKNIQYF.

V and J are TRBV19 and TRBJ2-3; possible D gene TRBD2, 5 bases. CDR1 LNHDA and CDR2 SQIVND come from the germline V gene (reference sequence). Trimming left V 0 bases short and J 5 bases short, with 15 bases between. The CDR3 has 16 residues. The CDR3 sequence is CASSIEAEVPGDTQYF. CDR3 nucleotide sequence: TGTGCCAGTAGTATAGAGGCGGAGGTCCCCGGAGATACGCAGTATTTT. Complete variable domain (other parts from reference TRBV19 and TRBJ2-3): DGGITQSPKYLFRKEGQNVTLSCEQNLNHDAMYWYRQDPGQGLRLIYYSQIVNDFQKGDIAEGYSVSREKKESFPLTVTSAQKNPTAFYLCASSIEAEVPGDTQYFGPGTRLTVL.

This CDR3 is CASSVGGEPYEQYF. The CDR3 coding sequence is TGTGCCAGCAGCGTAGGCGGAGAACCCTACGAGCAGTACTTC. V is TRBV9 and J is TRBJ2-7; D not resolved. Trimming left V 0 bases short and J 2 bases short, with 9 bases between. This CDR3 has 14 residues. Germline V gives CDR1 SGDLS, CDR2 YYNGEE.

The rearrangement links TRBV2 to TRBJ1-5, with TRBD1 matching over 9 bases. V was pared by 8 bases and J by 7 bases, with 6 bases of the junction left unmatched. This CDR3 region has 13 residues. CDR1 and CDR2 (germline): SNHLY, FYNNEI. This CDR3 is CASDGQGRQPQHF. The CDR3 DNA follows: TGTGCCAGCGATGGACAGGGGAGGCAGCCCCAGCATTTT.

Only one count was recorded for this clone. V and J are TRBV11-2 and TRBJ1-4; 8 bases map to TRBD1. The CDR3 runs 14 residues. Germline V gives CDR1 SGHAT, CDR2 FQNNGV. V shed 4 bases and J 4 bases; nucleotides not matched to a gene: 2. CDR3 sequence: CASSSDRVNEKLFF. The CDR3 region has the DNA TGTGCCAGCAGCTCGGACAGGGTTAATGAAAAACTGTTTTTT.

In this sample, this clone turned up a few times. The chain recombines TRBV5-4 with TRBJ2-7; the D gene is possibly TRBD1 (6 bases). The CDR3 runs to 15 residues. Per germline, CDR1 SGHNT and CDR2 YYREEE (reference sequence). Trimming cost V 1 base and J 0 bases, with 11 bases left between them. The CDR3 reads CASSLYARGSYEQYF. The CDR3 bases are TGTGCCAGCAGCTTGTATGCCAGGGGCTCCTACGAGCAGTACTTC.

In its sample, this clone was seen a few times. This chain joins TRBV9 and TRBJ2-1, with 8 bases lining up with TRBD1. CDR3 size: 14 residues. Germline lookup yields CDR1 SGDLS and CDR2 YYNGEE. V was pared by 3 bases and J by 8 bases, with 7 bases of the junction left unmatched. The CDR3 DNA reads as TGTGCCAGCAGCGCCGGACAGGGAGTCTATGAGCAGTTCTTC. Translating gives CASSAGQGVYEQFF.

This clone has only one observation. The chain recombines TRBV10-3 with TRBJ2-3, with a weak D call TRBD2 (5 bases). Germline V gene lookup returns CDR1 ENHRY and CDR2 SYGVKD. The CDR3 has 13 amino acids. Trimming removed 10 bases from V and 4 bases from J, with 15 bases in between. DNA of the CDR3: TGTGCCACCACGGCGGCGGAGGCAGATACGCAGTATTTT. The encoded protein is CATTAAEADTQYF.